This TCR beta chain was recovered during a study of blood T cell repertoires in COVID-19 (dated by TCRdb to about 2020). Regarding the research as a whole: The collaborator samples originated in the United States, Italy and Spain and spanned the acute and convalescent phases of COVID-19. The material from the prospective study consisted of cDNA or gDNA derived from T cells, B-cell-depleted T cells, or PBMCs. Subjects who had been exposed to COVID-19, were actively infected with it, or had recovered from it provided the deeply sampled blood TCRbeta repertoires that made up the dataset. The repertoires were released in a freely available public database meant as a resource for research on the immune response to SARS-CoV-2. The samples were drawn from two sources: the first 160 participants of the ongoing ImmuneRACE study, and fewer than 1,500 subjects contributed by 6 global collaborators. Nearly every sample came with metadata listing a de-identified subject ID, COVID-19 status, age in years and sex. Where available, HLA class I and class II types were obtained from metadata supplied by the sample provider rather than from assay-based typing.

TCRbeta CDR3 regions were amplified from genomic DNA using the immunoSEQ Assay, a bias-controlled multiplex PCR. Per the authors' processing: The number of nucleated cells in each sample was estimated from the amplification of reference gene primers within the assay. To quantify the absolute abundance of each unique TCRbeta CDR3 rearrangement, sequence reads were collapsed and filtered. For each sample, productive Simpson clonality was calculated by taking the square root of Simpson's diversity index across productive rearrangements. TCRdb re-hosts the immuneACCESS table, in-frame sequences only. Its copies lack some clones; in the studies checked, an unresolved V gene accounts for under half of them, and the cause for the rest is not known. V and J calls and clone size are as listed in that table; D and trimming were resolved from the DNA. This sample gives roughly 240,000 clones in total; about nine tenths of them show up just once. The top ten clonotypes cover roughly 2.3% of the sample.

Worth noting for this clone: The antigen this receptor binds is unknown. No much larger clone is present one base from it, and per-base qualities are unavailable.

Broader findings and caveats from the paper: The amount of clinical and demographic metadata varied by source and participant and was provided uncurated.

In the prospective study, participants were about 18 to 95 years old, resided in about two dozen geographic areas of the United States, and were enrolled through a virtual design. In the prospective study, participants were assigned to cohorts based on the clinical history participants reported in a screening survey and a study questionnaire. Mobile phlebotomists in the prospective study collected whole blood, serum and a nasopharyngeal or oropharyngeal swab from every participant. Additional blood draws and questionnaires over an approximately two-month period could optionally be provided by prospective study participants. Prospective study blood samples were shipped either frozen or at room temperature before DNA extraction. Relative to germline, V is missing 7 bases and J is missing 8 bases, with 7 bases of the junction outside any gene match. The CDR3 numbers 13 residues from cysteine through phenylalanine. Only the CDR3 region is kept as DNA, spanning 39 bases read in frame from base 1.

This TCR was recovered from a woman in her 40s with acute COVID-19. Rearrangement joined TRBV12-3 or TRBV12-4 to TRBJ1-4; 7 central nucleotides agree with TRBD1. The sequencing input was PBMCs or T cells enriched from blood (not recorded which). The CDR3 protein sequence reads: CASTLDRVEKLFF. The bases are TGTGCCAGCACCCTCGACAGGGTCGAAAAACTGTTTTTT.